This entry lists 27 T cell receptor beta chains sequenced from one sample in a study of blood T cell repertoires in COVID-19 (dated by TCRdb to 2019 to 2021). The method was the immunoSEQ multiplex PCR assay. TCRdb limited this immuneACCESS table to in-frame rearrangements with V and J called. A share of clones is missing; checked studies link under half to unresolved V genes, and the rest is unexplained. The table for this sample lists about 300,000 clones; around 90% of them were counted only once. The ten largest account for around 1.4% of the sample. Specimen: peripheral blood. The receptors originated from a man between 65 and 80 years old with acute or convalescent COVID-19.

The chain links TRBV4-2 to TRBJ2-7, with 10 bases lining up with TRBD1. The germline CDR1 and CDR2 sequences are LGHNA and YNFKEQ. V dropped 4 bases and J dropped 5; count of bases not matched to a gene: 8. This CDR3 region has 15 residues. The CDR3 loop is CASSPGDRGGDEQYF. In DNA form, the CDR3 reads TGTGCCAGCAGCCCAGGGGACAGGGGAGGAGACGAGCAGTACTTC.

V usage is TRBV5-1 and J usage is TRBJ2-1; TRBD2 matches at 13 bases. The CDR3 loop spans 19 amino acids. CDR1 is SGHRS, CDR2 YFSETQ, per germline. V gave up 2 bases and J gave up 0 bases; unmatched junction bases: 8. The CDR3 spells CASSLGTSGVMSSYNEQFF. For the CDR3, the DNA is TGCGCCAGCAGCTTAGGGACTAGCGGGGTCATGAGCTCCTACAATGAGCAGTTCTTC.

The chain is built from TRBV9 and TRBJ2-7, with TRBD1 identical over 8 bases. Unmatched junction bases numbered 7, after V lost 2 bases and J lost 3 bases. The CDR3 covers 15 residues. Per germline, CDR1 SGDLS and CDR2 YYNGEE. In DNA form, the CDR3 reads TGTGCCAGCAGCGTCGGGACAGGAGGCTACTACGAGCAGTACTTC. It translates to CASSVGTGGYYEQYF.

The chain employs TRBV3-1 (or the pseudogene TRBV3-2) and TRBJ2-7, with 15 nucleotides matching TRBD2. The CDR3 is made up of 18 amino acids. CDR1 and CDR2 from the germline V gene are LGHDT and YNNKEL (reference sequence). V gave up 3 bases and J gave up 1 base; unmatched junction bases: 7. The CDR3 here is CASSQEGLAGGPSYEQYF. The CDR3 coding sequence is TGTGCCAGCAGCCAGGAGGGACTAGCGGGAGGCCCATCCTACGAGCAGTACTTC.

This clone has a single count. In DNA form, the CDR3 reads TGTGCCAGCAGCCGACTTAGGGGGACCTACAATGAGCAGTTCTTC. Protein: CASSRLRGTYNEQFF. This chain connects TRBV7-6 to TRBJ2-1; possible D gene TRBD1, 6 bases. The CDR3 sequence is 15 residues long. The germline V and J ends were trimmed by 5 bases and 2 bases, with 13 bases remaining between them. CDR1 and CDR2 (germline): SGHVS, FNYEAQ.

V and J are TRBV7-2 and TRBJ2-2; unclear D gene. Germline CDR1 reads SGHTA; CDR2 reads FQGNSA. The CDR3 contains 16 residues. V lost 1 base and J 4 bases, leaving 13 bases between the germline ends. The CDR3 DNA reads TGTGCCAGCAGCTTAGTGGCCCAGACGGGCACCGGGGAGCTGTTTTTT. Its translation is CASSLVAQTGTGELFF.

The chain is built from TRBV11-2 and TRBJ2-7, with D perhaps matching TRBD1 (6 bases). Trimming cost V 3 bases and J 6 bases, with 21 bases left between them. CDR1 is SGHAT, CDR2 FQNNGV, per germline. The CDR3 consists of 16 residues. The CDR3 spells CASSLYPRPTGPEQYF. The CDR3 coding sequence is TGTGCCAGCAGCTTGTACCCAAGACCGACAGGACCCGAGCAGTACTTC.

This clone was counted once. The V call is TRBV5-8, the J call TRBJ2-1; TRBD1 matches 7 bases. V lost 4 bases to trimming and J lost 8 bases; unmatched junction nucleotides: 12. The CDR3 has 15 residues. In germline, CDR1 is SGHTS, CDR2 YDEGEE. DNA of the CDR3: TGTGCCAGCAGCCTGGAAGGGACAGAAGGGGATGAGCAGTTCTTC. As protein: CASSLEGTEGDEQFF.

The chain recombines TRBV27 with TRBJ1-1; no reliable D call. The V and J ends lost 2 bases and 2 bases respectively, with 15 bases between them. The CDR3 is made up of 16 amino acids. The V gene's germline CDR1 is MNHEY and CDR2 SMNVEV (reference sequence). CDR3 in amino acids: CASSLRLGNLNTEAFF. The CDR3 region has the DNA TGTGCCAGCAGTTTAAGGTTGGGCAACCTTAACACTGAAGCTTTCTTT.

This clone appeared a few times. CDR3 region: CASSFSGEGSRNYGYTF. The CDR3, as DNA: TGTGCCAGCAGTTTCTCCGGGGAGGGGAGTCGGAACTATGGCTACACCTTC. This rearrangement joins TRBV27 to TRBJ1-2; possibly TRBD1 for D (5 bases). Germline CDR1 is MNHEY and CDR2 is SMNVEV (reference sequence). Trimming left V 3 bases short and J 2 bases short, with 19 bases between. This CDR3 is 17 amino acids long.

The J gene is TRBJ2-7, the V gene TRBV2; unclear D gene. CDR3 length equals 14 residues. Germline V lookup: CDR1 SNHLY, CDR2 FYNNEI. The ends were cut back, 4 bases at V and 0 bases at J, with 10 bases in the middle. The CDR3 DNA sequence: TGTGCCAGCAGTGTCGTCAAGAGCTCCTACGAGCAGTACTTC. This codes for CASSVVKSSYEQYF. The whole variable domain, filled in from reference TRBV2 and TRBJ2-7, reads EPEVTQTPSHQVTQMGQEVILRCVPISNHLYFYWYRQILGQKVEFLVSFYNNEISEKSEIFDDQFSVERPDGSNFTLKIRSTKLEDSAMYFCASSVVKSSYEQYFGPGTRLTVT.

The chain combines TRBV28 with TRBJ2-1; 7 positions match TRBD1. Germline CDR1 and CDR2: MDHEN and SYDVKM. V trimming: 5 bases; J trimming: 7 bases; junction bases outside the gene matches: 14. The CDR3 has 16 amino acids. CDR3 amino acids: CASSPRTGQGVNEQFF. The CDR3 region has the DNA TGTGCCAGCAGTCCCCGAACCGGTCAGGGGGTAAATGAGCAGTTCTTC.

The gene calls are TRBV6-2 or TRBV6-3 and TRBJ2-7, with 8 bases aligning to TRBD2. Germline V gives CDR1 MNHEY, CDR2 SVGEGT. The CDR3 is 15 amino acids. Trimming removed 6 bases from V and 3 bases from J; junction bases left unmatched: 10. The CDR3 protein is CASRPFGGRYYEQYF. Here the CDR3 DNA reads TGTGCCAGCAGGCCTTTTGGCGGGAGGTACTACGAGCAGTACTTC.

This clone has a single count. J is TRBJ1-2 and V is TRBV18; 7 bases agree with TRBD1. This CDR3 spans 16 amino acids. The germline gives CDR1 KGHSH, CDR2 LQKENI. After removal of 3 bases from V and 0 bases from J, the junction contained 7 bases not matched to a gene. CDR3 region: CASSPQTGTANYGYTF. CDR3 DNA sequence: TGTGCCAGCTCACCCCAAACCGGGACAGCTAACTATGGCTACACCTTC.

This rearrangement joins TRBV27 to TRBJ1-6; a possible D gene is TRBD1 (6 bases). This CDR3 contains 16 residues. Trimming took off 5 bases at V and 9 bases at J, with 20 bases between the two ends. Germline CDR1 reads MNHEY; CDR2 reads SMNVEV (reference sequence). The CDR3 here is CASSGSPGGLGSPLHF. CDR3 coding DNA: TGTGCCAGCAGTGGAAGCCCGGGGGGCCTTGGTTCACCCCTCCACTTT.

This chain links TRBV5-6 with TRBJ2-7; D not resolved. The CDR3 extends over 11 amino acids. The germline V gene has CDR1 SGHDT and CDR2 YYEEEE. V lost 0 bases to trimming and J lost 5 bases, with 3 bases between them. The CDR3 sequence is CASSLVDEQYF. The DNA for the CDR3 is TGTGCCAGCAGCTTGGTCGACGAGCAGTACTTC.

The chain has TRBV5-1 and TRBJ2-5; 9 nucleotides align to TRBD1. V gave up 6 bases and J gave up 5 bases; unmatched junction bases: 8. The germline V gene encodes CDR1 SGHRS and CDR2 YFSETQ. This CDR3 contains 14 residues. The CDR3 sequence is CASKFTGGQETQYF. CDR3 coding DNA: TGCGCCAGCAAATTCACAGGGGGCCAGGAGACCCAGTACTTC. Together with reference TRBV5-1 and TRBJ2-5, the CDR3 gives the full variable domain: KAGVTQTPRYLIKTRGQQVTLSCSPISGHRSVSWYQQTPGQGLQFLFEYFSETQRNKGNFPGRFSGRQFSNSRSEMNVSTLELGDSALYLCASKFTGGQETQYFGPGTRLLVL.

The rearrangement links TRBV11-2 to TRBJ2-5; tentative D call: TRBD2 (6 bases). The germline V and J ends were trimmed by 5 bases and 5 bases, with 15 bases remaining between them. The CDR3 sequence is 14 residues long. CDR1 and CDR2 (germline): SGHAT, FQNNGV. The CDR3 coding sequence is TGTGCCAGCAGCCCGAGCGGGCCCCGGGAGACCCAGTACTTC. This sequence encodes CASSPSGPRETQYF.

The chain combines TRBV6-4 with TRBJ2-7; 10 nucleotides line up with TRBD2. With 6 bases clipped from V and 2 bases from J, the junction kept 4 bases outside the gene matches. Per the germline V gene, CDR1 is MRHNA and CDR2 is SNTAGT. The CDR3 has 14 residues. The CDR3 nucleotides read TGTGCCAGCAGGTTAGCGGGAGGAACCTACGAGCAGTACTTC. Protein sequence: CASRLAGGTYEQYF.

The chain has TRBV6-5 and TRBJ1-2; tentatively, D is TRBD1 (6 bases). Germline V gene data show CDR1 as MNHEY and CDR2 as SVGAGI. Deletions cut 6 bases from V and 7 bases from J, with 12 bases between. The CDR3 contains 12 residues. The CDR3 here is CASSRGGGGYTF. The CDR3 coding sequence is TGTGCCAGCAGCCGTGGGGGCGGTGGCTACACCTTC.

This clone appeared a single time. V is TRBV2 and J is TRBJ2-1; the match to TRBD2 covers 12 bases. The CDR3 loop spans 15 amino acids. Looked up from germline, CDR1 is SNHLY and CDR2 is FYNNEI. Trimming removed 4 bases from V and 8 bases from J; junction bases left unmatched: 6. The CDR3 loop reads CASSALAGGGDEQFF. The CDR3 bases are TGTGCCAGCAGTGCACTAGCGGGAGGTGGGGATGAGCAGTTCTTC.

As regards this clone: This specimen includes other DNA sequences encoding the same CDR3. CDR3 region: CASSLAGTGSYEQYF. The CDR3, as DNA: TGTGCCAGCAGTTTGGCCGGGACAGGGTCCTACGAGCAGTACTTC. This chain uses TRBV27 with TRBJ2-7; TRBD1 aligns across 9 bases. Germline CDR1 reads MNHEY; CDR2 reads SMNVEV (reference sequence). J gave up 1 base and V 3 bases, and 4 bases lay outside the gene matches. CDR3 size: 15 residues.

This clone occurred a few times. The chain combines TRBV3-1 (or the pseudogene TRBV3-2) with TRBJ1-4, with D hard to call. Trimming shortened V by 4 bases and J by 8 bases, and 11 bases separated the two germline ends. The germline CDR1 and CDR2 sequences are LGHDT and YNNKEL (reference sequence). The CDR3 runs to 13 residues. Written as DNA, the CDR3 is TGTGCCAGCAGCCCCCAGGAACGGGAAAAACTGTTTTTT. This sequence encodes CASSPQEREKLFF.

The rearrangement joins TRBV6-2 or TRBV6-3 to TRBJ2-7; 9 bases map to TRBD1. Germline assignment: CDR1 MNHEY and CDR2 SVGEGT. Unmatched junction bases numbered 8, after V lost 2 bases and J lost 3 bases. The CDR3 sequence is 16 residues long. The CDR3 DNA reads TGTGCCAGCAGTTACGGGCAGGGACAGGGATACTACGAGCAGTACTTC. This codes for CASSYGQGQGYYEQYF.

V gene TRBV7-2 combines with J gene TRBJ1-5; 7 nucleotides match TRBD1. J gave up 6 bases and V 3 bases, and 11 bases lay outside the gene matches. Germline V gene lookup returns CDR1 SGHTA and CDR2 FQGNSA. The CDR3 loop spans 16 amino acids. The CDR3 sequence: CASSLEGASGSQPQHF. The CDR3 nucleotides read TGTGCCAGCAGCTTGGAGGGGGCTAGTGGAAGTCAGCCCCAGCATTTT. The whole variable domain, remainder taken from reference TRBV7-2 and TRBJ1-5, is GAGVSQSPSNKVTEKGKDVELRCDPISGHTALYWYRQSLGQGLEFLIYFQGNSAPDKSGLPSDRFSAERTGGSVSTLTIQRTQQEDSAVYLCASSLEGASGSQPQHFGDGTRLSIL.

The genes are TRBV15 and TRBJ2-2; TRBD1 matches 7 bases. This CDR3 region has 16 residues. CDR1 LNHNV and CDR2 YYDKDF come from the germline V gene (reference sequence). The junction had 9 bases not matched to a gene; V was cut back by 4 bases and J by 4 bases. CDR3 loop: CATSTDRVLTTGELFF. The CDR3 nucleotides read TGTGCCACCAGCACCGACAGGGTGTTGACCACCGGGGAGCTGTTTTTT.

The chain recombines TRBV19 with TRBJ2-2; D is perhaps TRBD1 (6 bases). Trimming took 6 bases from V and 3 from J, leaving 11 bases between them. Germline values: CDR1 LNHDA, CDR2 SQIVND (reference sequence). The CDR3 extends over 14 amino acids. CDR3 sequence: CASSSQGYTGELFF. CDR3 nucleotides: TGTGCCAGTAGCTCACAGGGATACACCGGGGAGCTGTTTTTT.